The 25 T cell receptor beta chains in this list originate from one sample, sequenced in a study of a mutant IDH1 vaccine in newly diagnosed glioma. The protocol was immunoSEQ multiplex PCR, while the TCRdb copy is restricted to in-frame clones and leaves out a portion. In the table there are 25,000 to 30,000 clones, roughly 80% of which are singletons. The antigens these receptors bind are not known. Time point given: week 23, last vaccination. Each dose of the vaccine consisted of 300 ug of mutant IDH1 20-mer peptide, with topical imiquimod. The sample in question was PBMCs, obtained from a glioma patient whose treatment included an IDH1 peptide vaccine. These receptors originate from a woman aged 25 to 39 with glioma.

This clone is labeled medium-sized. The chain combines TRBV5-4 with TRBJ1-2; D call uncertain. The V gene's germline CDR1 is SGHNT and CDR2 YYREEE (reference sequence). The V end lost 1 base, the J end lost 8 bases, and 15 bases lay between the germline ends. The CDR3 extends over 14 amino acids. Here the CDR3 DNA reads TGTGCCAGCAGCTTGTACGGACCGGGCGGGGGCTACACCTTC. This gives the protein CASSLYGPGGGYTF.

The chain is built from TRBV19 and TRBJ1-5; a possible D gene is TRBD1 (5 bases). Looked up from germline, CDR1 is LNHDA and CDR2 is SQIVND (reference sequence). V was clipped by 6 bases and J by 2 bases, with 8 bases between them. There are 13 residues in the CDR3. The CDR3 nucleotides read TGTGCCAGTAGGCGGGGGGGCAATCAGCCCCAGCATTTT. It yields the protein CASRRGGNQPQHF.

The rearrangement uses TRBV2 and TRBJ2-5, with 8 bases identical to TRBD1. Germline CDR1 is SNHLY and CDR2 is FYNNEI. V trimming: 6 bases; J trimming: 4 bases; junction bases outside the gene matches: 7. The CDR3 runs to 14 residues. CDR3 coding DNA: TGTGCCAGCAGCTCCCAGGGGGCAGGAGAGACCCAGTACTTC. Protein product: CASSSQGAGETQYF.

The V gene is TRBV30, the J gene TRBJ2-6; D ambiguous. Germline CDR1 is GTSNPN and CDR2 is SVGIG (reference sequence). The CDR3 is 14 amino acids. V was cut by 5 bases and J by 0 bases, with 8 bases left in between. CDR3 amino acids: CAWAPDSGANVLTF. The CDR3 DNA reads TGTGCCTGGGCCCCGGACTCTGGGGCCAACGTCCTGACTTTC.

The chain uses TRBV7-9 and TRBJ2-5; D might be TRBD1 (5 bases). The V and J ends lost 4 bases and 1 base respectively, with 16 bases between them. The CDR3 runs 16 residues. The germline V gene encodes CDR1 SEHNR and CDR2 FQNEAQ (reference sequence). In DNA form, the CDR3 reads TGTGCCAGCAGCTCGTCCGCAGGGCGCTTCCAAGAGACCCAGTACTTC. Its protein product is CASSSSAGRFQETQYF.

The rearrangement uses TRBV10-2 and TRBJ2-7; D gene ambiguous. The CDR3 runs to 12 residues. Germline assignment: CDR1 WSHSY and CDR2 SAAADI. Trimming pared 10 bases from V and 5 bases from J, leaving 15 bases between. Written as DNA, the CDR3 is TGCGCCACCACTTCCGGGCCAAACGAGCAGTACTTC. This codes for CATTSGPNEQYF.

By its share, this clone is medium-sized. The V call is TRBV19, the J call TRBJ1-2; TRBD1 might be the D (6 bases). Per germline, CDR1 LNHDA and CDR2 SQIVND (reference sequence). With 6 bases removed from V and 4 bases from J, the gap between germline ends came to 18 bases. The length of the CDR3 is 15 residues. CDR3 amino acids: CASRELLGGAYGYTF. The CDR3 nucleotides read TGTGCCAGTAGAGAACTTCTTGGGGGGGCCTATGGCTACACCTTC.

This sequence joins TRBV11-2 and TRBJ1-1; no firm D call. Trimming pared 5 bases from V and 2 bases from J, leaving 12 bases between. The CDR3 has 14 amino acids. Germline V lookup: CDR1 SGHAT, CDR2 FQNNGV. The CDR3 nucleotides read TGTGCCAGCAGCGGAAGGGCAGGTAACACTGAAGCTTTCTTT. Protein sequence: CASSGRAGNTEAFF.

The rearrangement links TRBV12-5 to TRBJ1-5, with D perhaps matching TRBD1 (6 bases). CDR1 is LGHNT and CDR2 is FRNRAP in the germline V gene. Trimming took 3 bases from V and 3 from J, leaving 12 bases between them. The CDR3 length is 15 residues. CDR3 bases: TGTGCTAGTGGTTTCGAGGGGGTAGACAATCAGCCCCAGCATTTT. Its protein is CASGFEGVDNQPQHF.

This rearrangement joins TRBV2 to TRBJ1-5, with TRBD1 as a possible D gene (6 bases). The CDR3 spans 14 residues. Germline V gene data show CDR1 as SNHLY and CDR2 as FYNNEI. With 7 bases removed from V and 3 bases from J, the gap between germline ends came to 13 bases. The CDR3 loop reads CASNDRSYNQPQHF. Written as DNA, the CDR3 is TGTGCCAGCAATGACAGGAGCTACAATCAGCCCCAGCATTTT.

This chain connects TRBV4-1 to TRBJ1-1, with D hard to call. Germline V CDR1 and CDR2: MGHRA, YSYEKL. CDR3 size: 18 residues. The V and J ends lost 4 bases and 1 base respectively, with 22 bases between them. For the CDR3, the DNA is TGCGCCAGCAGCCCTAACGGGGTCGGGAGAGGCGGGAACACTGAAGCTTTCTTT. This codes for CASSPNGVGRGGNTEAFF.

A single count supports this clone. This rearrangement joins TRBV18 to TRBJ2-5; D remains unclear. From germline, CDR1 is KGHSH and CDR2 LQKENI. CDR3 length: 13 residues. With 0 bases removed from V and 5 bases from J, the gap between germline ends came to 7 bases. The CDR3 protein is CASSPPTRETQYF. DNA for the CDR3: TGTGCCAGCTCACCACCGACACGTGAGACCCAGTACTTC.

This chain joins TRBV5-6 and TRBJ2-1; D is undetermined. V shed 1 base and J shed 9 bases, with 5 bases lying between them. The CDR3 consists of 11 residues. From germline, CDR1 is SGHDT and CDR2 YYEEEE. The CDR3 is CASSLMLEQFF. The CDR3 coding sequence is TGTGCCAGCAGCTTGATGCTTGAGCAGTTCTTC.

The gene calls are TRBV5-1 and TRBJ2-7; 11 positions match TRBD1. The CDR3 extends over 15 amino acids. V trimming: 0 bases; J trimming: 4 bases; junction bases outside the gene matches: 3. Germline V lookup: CDR1 SGHRS, CDR2 YFSETQ. The CDR3 is CASSLGTGGRYEQYF. The DNA of the CDR3 is TGCGCCAGCAGCTTGGGGACAGGGGGCAGGTACGAGCAGTACTTC.

This clone was observed once. V and J are TRBV6-5 and TRBJ1-5; D not resolved. The CDR3 has 13 amino acids. V was clipped by 3 bases and J by 0 bases, with 3 bases between them. The germline V gene encodes CDR1 MNHEY and CDR2 SVGAGI. In nucleotides, the CDR3 is TGTGCCAGCAGTTATGATAGCAATCAGCCCCAGCATTTT. It translates to CASSYDSNQPQHF.

The chain carries TRBV6-5 and TRBJ1-1, with 7 bases matching TRBD1. Germline V gives CDR1 MNHEY, CDR2 SVGAGI. The CDR3 totals 11 residues. The junction had 4 bases not matched to a gene; V was cut back by 10 bases and J by 5 bases. The CDR3 is CATTQGTEAFF. CDR3 nucleotides: TGTGCCACAACACAGGGGACTGAAGCTTTCTTT.

This sequence joins TRBV27 and TRBJ1-3, with D unclear. The germline V gene has CDR1 MNHEY and CDR2 SMNVEV (reference sequence). The CDR3 has 17 amino acids. Trimming pared 8 bases from V and 2 bases from J, leaving 22 bases between. In DNA form, the CDR3 reads TGTGCCAGCGGACGGAACCCTCGTGGAGGGCCTGGAAACACCATATATTTT. As protein: CASGRNPRGGPGNTIYF.

This sequence joins TRBV29-1 and TRBJ1-2; a weak D match, TRBD1 (5 bases). Deletions cut 7 bases from V and 8 bases from J, with 14 bases between. Germline loops: CDR1 SQVTM, CDR2 ANQGSEA. CDR3 length equals 11 residues. The CDR3 loop is CSAQDSGGYTF. The CDR3 coding sequence is TGCAGCGCCCAAGACAGTGGCGGCTACACCTTC. Full variable domain (remainder filled in from reference TRBV29-1 and TRBJ1-2): SAVISQKPSRDICQRGTSLTIQCQVDSQVTMMFWYRQQPGQSLTLIATANQGSEATYESGFVIDKFPISRPNLTFSTLTVSNMSPEDSSIYLCSAQDSGGYTFGSGTRLTVV.

The chain couples TRBV14 to TRBJ2-7, with TRBD1 matching 8 bases. The CDR3 consists of 16 residues. Germline V gene data show CDR1 as SGHDN and CDR2 as FVKESK. V was clipped by 3 bases and J by 0 bases; unmatched bases: 7. CDR3 nucleotides: TGTGCCAGCAGCCAGACAGGGGTGGTGAGCTCCTACGAGCAGTACTTC. Its protein is CASSQTGVVSSYEQYF.

This chain connects TRBV4-2 to TRBJ1-4; weak D call: TRBD1 (5 bases). V was shortened by 0 bases and J by 10 bases, with 6 bases between the two germline ends. The CDR3 has 12 amino acids. CDR1 and CDR2 (germline): LGHNA, YNFKEQ. CDR3 DNA sequence: TGTGCCAGCAGCCAAGAGGGGGTAAAACTGTTTTTT. This sequence encodes CASSQEGVKLFF.

The CDR3 region is CASSLEGGRARLNTEAFF. For the CDR3, the DNA is TGTGCCAGCAGCTTAGAGGGTGGCAGGGCCCGTTTGAACACTGAAGCTTTCTTT. The chain recombines TRBV7-6 with TRBJ1-1; TRBD1 might be the D (5 bases). This CDR3 is 18 amino acids long. V lost 1 base to trimming and J lost 0 bases, with 18 bases between them. The germline CDR1 and CDR2 sequences are SGHVS and FNYEAQ. Based on the CDR3 plus reference TRBV7-6 and TRBJ1-1, the full variable domain is GAGVSQSPRYKVTKRGQDVALRCDPISGHVSLYWYRQALGQGPEFLTYFNYEAQQDKSGLPNDRFSAERPEGSISTLTIQRTEQRDSAMYRCASSLEGGRARLNTEAFFGQGTRLTVV.

This clone was seen a handful of times. The chain combines TRBV5-1 with TRBJ1-1, with D unclear. V was pared by 0 bases and J by 0 bases, with 6 bases between. This CDR3 is 14 amino acids long. Germline CDR1 is SGHRS and CDR2 is YFSETQ. This CDR3 is CASSLDNMNTEAFF. DNA for the CDR3: TGCGCCAGCAGCTTGGACAATATGAACACTGAAGCTTTCTTT. Filled out from reference TRBV5-1 and TRBJ1-1, the complete variable domain reads KAGVTQTPRYLIKTRGQQVTLSCSPISGHRSVSWYQQTPGQGLQFLFEYFSETQRNKGNFPGRFSGRQFSNSRSEMNVSTLELGDSALYLCASSLDNMNTEAFFGQGTRLTVV.

This sequence joins TRBV25-1 and TRBJ1-2; 9 bases match TRBD1. The CDR3 totals 15 residues. CDR1 is MGHDK and CDR2 is SYGVNS in the germline V gene. V trimming: 1 base; J trimming: 6 bases; junction bases outside the gene matches: 6. CDR3 sequence reads: CASSESGQGLNGYTF. CDR3 coding DNA: TGTGCCAGCAGTGAATCGGGACAGGGTCTGAATGGCTACACCTTC.

The genes are TRBV14 and TRBJ2-5, with 7 bases fitting TRBD1. The CDR3 runs to 15 residues. With V trimmed by 1 base and J by 2 bases, 4 bases remained unmatched. Germline V CDR1 and CDR2: SGHDN, FVKESK. The CDR3 sequence is CASSQVGRGQETQYF. The CDR3 coding sequence is TGTGCCAGCAGCCAAGTCGGCAGGGGGCAAGAGACCCAGTACTTC.

CDR3 nucleotide sequence: TGTGCCAGCAGCGCTTTCTCTCGACTAGCGGGGGGTGGCGGGGAGCTGTTTTTT. This codes for CASSAFSRLAGGGGELFF. This chain uses TRBV9 with TRBJ2-2, with 13 bases aligning to TRBD2. In germline, CDR1 is SGDLS, CDR2 YYNGEE. Trimming at V came to 3 bases and at J to 7 bases, leaving 12 bases not matched to a gene. The CDR3 spans 18 residues.